This T cell receptor beta chain comes out of a study of shared clonotypes between healthy human individuals. Using immunoSEQ multiplex PCR, the repertoire was profiled, and TCRdb retains in-frame clones only, with some absent. This table holds hundreds of thousands of clones, 70% to 75% found once. V lost 1 base and J lost 0; bases outside the gene matches: 15. This CDR3 has 20 amino acids. The V gene's germline CDR1 is GTSNPN and CDR2 SVGIG (reference sequence). This sequence was found in a young man in good health. Material for sequencing was memory CD4+ T cells sorted from blood. Noted subset: CD45RA-negative fraction. The chain combines TRBV30 with TRBJ2-6; 7 bases fit TRBD2. The CDR3 loop is CAWSATSRWGGSSGANVLTF. The DNA for the CDR3 is TGTGCCTGGAGTGCCACCTCTAGGTGGGGGGGATCCTCTGGGGCCAACGTCCTGACTTTC.